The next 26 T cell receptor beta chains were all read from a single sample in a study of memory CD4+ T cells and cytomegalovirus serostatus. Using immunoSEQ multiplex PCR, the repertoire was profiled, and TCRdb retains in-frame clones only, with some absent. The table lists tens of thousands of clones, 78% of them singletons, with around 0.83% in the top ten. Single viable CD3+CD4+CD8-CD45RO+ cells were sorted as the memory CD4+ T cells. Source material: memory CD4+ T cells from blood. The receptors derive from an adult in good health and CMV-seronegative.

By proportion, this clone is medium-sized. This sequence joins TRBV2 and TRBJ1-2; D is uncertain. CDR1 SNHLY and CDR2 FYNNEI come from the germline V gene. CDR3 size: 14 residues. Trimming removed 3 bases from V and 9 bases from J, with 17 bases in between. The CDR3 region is CASSEASSVFSYTF. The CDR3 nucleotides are TGTGCCAGCAGTGAGGCTTCAAGCGTCTTCAGCTACACCTTC.

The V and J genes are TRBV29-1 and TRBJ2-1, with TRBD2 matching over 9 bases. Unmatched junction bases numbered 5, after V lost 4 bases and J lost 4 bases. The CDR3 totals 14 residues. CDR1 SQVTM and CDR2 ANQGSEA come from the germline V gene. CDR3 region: CSVVWAGGYNEQFF. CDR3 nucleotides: TGCAGCGTTGTCTGGGCGGGGGGGTACAATGAGCAGTTCTTC.

CDR3 region: CASSQGQGGPVTQYF. CDR3 nucleotide sequence: TGTGCCAGCAGCCAGGGACAGGGTGGCCCCGTGACCCAGTACTTC. This chain links TRBV11-2 with TRBJ2-5, with 9 bases identical to TRBD1. V shed 5 bases and J 7 bases; nucleotides not matched to a gene: 11. This CDR3 contains 15 residues. CDR1 is SGHAT, CDR2 FQNNGV, per germline.

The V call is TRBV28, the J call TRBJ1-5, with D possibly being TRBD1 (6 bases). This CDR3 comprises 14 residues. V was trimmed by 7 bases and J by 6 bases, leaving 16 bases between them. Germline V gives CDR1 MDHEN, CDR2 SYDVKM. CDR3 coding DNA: TGTGCCAGCAATTTTTTCGGGGGGGCTCAGCCCCAGCATTTT. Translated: CASNFFGGAQPQHF.

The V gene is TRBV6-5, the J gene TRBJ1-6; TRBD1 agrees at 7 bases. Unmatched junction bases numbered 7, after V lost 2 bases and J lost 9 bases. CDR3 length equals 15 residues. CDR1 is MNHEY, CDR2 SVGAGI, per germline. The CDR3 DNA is TGTGCCAGCAGTTACAGGGTGCCAGGGGGTTCACCCCTCCACTTT. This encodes CASSYRVPGGSPLHF.

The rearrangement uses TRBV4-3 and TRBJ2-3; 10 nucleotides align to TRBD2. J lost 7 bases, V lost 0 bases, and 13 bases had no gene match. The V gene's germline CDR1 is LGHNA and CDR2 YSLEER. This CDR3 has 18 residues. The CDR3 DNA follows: TGCGCCAGCAGCCAAGAGGTAGCGGGGGGCCCCGGGGGGAATACGCAGTATTTT. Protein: CASSQEVAGGPGGNTQYF.

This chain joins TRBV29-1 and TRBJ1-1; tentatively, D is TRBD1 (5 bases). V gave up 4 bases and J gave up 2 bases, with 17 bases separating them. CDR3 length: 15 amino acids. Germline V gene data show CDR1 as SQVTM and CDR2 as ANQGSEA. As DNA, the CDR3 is TGCAGCGTTGTGATTGTTCGGGGCCCTAACACTGAAGCTTTCTTT. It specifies CSVVIVRGPNTEAFF.

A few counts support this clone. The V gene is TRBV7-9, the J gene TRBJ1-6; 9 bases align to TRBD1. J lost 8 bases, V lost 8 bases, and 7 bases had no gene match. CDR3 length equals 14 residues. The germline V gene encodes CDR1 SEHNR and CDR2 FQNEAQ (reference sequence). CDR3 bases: TGTGCCAGCCAGGGACAGGGCAGGGATTCACCCCTCCACTTT. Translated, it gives CASQGQGRDSPLHF.

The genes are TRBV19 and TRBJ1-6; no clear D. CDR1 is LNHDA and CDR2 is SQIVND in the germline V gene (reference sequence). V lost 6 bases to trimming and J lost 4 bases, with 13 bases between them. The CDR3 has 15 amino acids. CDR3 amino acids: CASSPGDFYNSPLHF. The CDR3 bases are TGTGCCAGTAGCCCCGGGGATTTTTATAATTCACCCCTCCACTTT.

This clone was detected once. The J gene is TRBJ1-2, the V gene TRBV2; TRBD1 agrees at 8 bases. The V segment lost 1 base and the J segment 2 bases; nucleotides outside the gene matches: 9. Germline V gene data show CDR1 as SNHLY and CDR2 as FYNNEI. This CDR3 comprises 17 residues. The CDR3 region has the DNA TGTGCCAGCAGTGAAGACCAGGGGGCGATGGTAAACTATGGCTACACCTTC. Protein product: CASSEDQGAMVNYGYTF.

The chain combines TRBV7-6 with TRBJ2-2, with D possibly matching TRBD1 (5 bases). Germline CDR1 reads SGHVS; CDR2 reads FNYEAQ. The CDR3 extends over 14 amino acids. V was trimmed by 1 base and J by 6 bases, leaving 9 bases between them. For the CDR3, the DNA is TGTGCCAGCAGCTTAGGGGGCCCACCCGGGGAGCTGTTTTTT. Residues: CASSLGGPPGELFF.

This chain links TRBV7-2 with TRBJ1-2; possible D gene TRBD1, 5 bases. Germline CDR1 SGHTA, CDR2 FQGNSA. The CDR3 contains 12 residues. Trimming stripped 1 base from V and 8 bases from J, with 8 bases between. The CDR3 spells CASSLVGGGYTF. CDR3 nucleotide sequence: TGTGCCAGCAGCTTAGTTGGGGGAGGCTACACCTTC.

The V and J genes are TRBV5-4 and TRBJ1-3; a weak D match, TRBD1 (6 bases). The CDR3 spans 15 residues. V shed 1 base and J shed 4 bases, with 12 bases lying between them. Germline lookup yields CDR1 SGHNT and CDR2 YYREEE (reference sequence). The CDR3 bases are TGTGCCAGCAGCTTGCTCCCGGGGGCGGGAAACACCATATATTTT. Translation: CASSLLPGAGNTIYF.

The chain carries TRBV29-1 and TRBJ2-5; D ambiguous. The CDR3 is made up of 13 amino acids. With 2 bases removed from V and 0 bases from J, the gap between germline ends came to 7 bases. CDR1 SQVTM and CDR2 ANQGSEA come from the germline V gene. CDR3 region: CSVEIANQETQYF. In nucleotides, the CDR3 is TGCAGCGTTGAAATCGCGAACCAAGAGACCCAGTACTTC.

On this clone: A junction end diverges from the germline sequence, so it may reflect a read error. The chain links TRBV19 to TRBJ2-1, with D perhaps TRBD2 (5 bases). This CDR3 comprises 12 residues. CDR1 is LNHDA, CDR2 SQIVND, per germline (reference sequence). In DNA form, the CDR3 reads TGTGCCAGTAGTATCACCCGTGAGGGAATGGTCTTC. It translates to CASSITREGMVF.

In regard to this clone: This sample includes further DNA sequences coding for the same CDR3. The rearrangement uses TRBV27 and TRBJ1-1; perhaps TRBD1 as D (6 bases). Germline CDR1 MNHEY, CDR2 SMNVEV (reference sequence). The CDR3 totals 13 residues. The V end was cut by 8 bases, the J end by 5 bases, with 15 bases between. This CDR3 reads CASSYRRGTEAFF. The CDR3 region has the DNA TGTGCCAGCTCCTATCGTAGGGGGACTGAAGCTTTCTTT.

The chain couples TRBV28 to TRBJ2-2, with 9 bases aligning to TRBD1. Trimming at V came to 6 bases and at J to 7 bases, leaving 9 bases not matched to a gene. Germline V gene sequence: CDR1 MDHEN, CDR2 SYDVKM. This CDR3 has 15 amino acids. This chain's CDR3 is CASRPPGTGYGELFF. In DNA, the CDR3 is TGTGCCAGCAGGCCGCCCGGGACAGGGTACGGGGAGCTGTTTTTT.

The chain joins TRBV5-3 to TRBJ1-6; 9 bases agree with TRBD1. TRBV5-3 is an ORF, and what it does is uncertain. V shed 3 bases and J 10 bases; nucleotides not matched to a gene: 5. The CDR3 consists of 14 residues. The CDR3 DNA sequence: TGTGCCAGAAGCTCCAAGACAGGGGGGTCACCCCTCCACTTT. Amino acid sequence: CARSSKTGGSPLHF.

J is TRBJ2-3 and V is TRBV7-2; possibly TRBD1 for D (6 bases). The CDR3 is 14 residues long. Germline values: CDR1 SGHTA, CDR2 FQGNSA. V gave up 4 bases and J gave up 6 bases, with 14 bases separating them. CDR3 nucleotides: TGTGCCAGCAGCTCGCCCACAGGGCGTGATACGCAGTATTTT. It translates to CASSSPTGRDTQYF. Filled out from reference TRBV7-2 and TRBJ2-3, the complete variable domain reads GAGVSQSPSNKVTEKGKDVELRCDPISGHTALYWYRQSLGQGLEFLIYFQGNSAPDKSGLPSDRFSAERTGGSVSTLTIQRTQQEDSAVYLCASSSPTGRDTQYFGPGTRLTVL.

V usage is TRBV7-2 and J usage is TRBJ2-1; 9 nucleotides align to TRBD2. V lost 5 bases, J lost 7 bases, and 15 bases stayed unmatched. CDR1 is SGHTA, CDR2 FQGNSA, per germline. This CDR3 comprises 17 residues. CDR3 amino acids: CASSPRMGGGAGNEQFF. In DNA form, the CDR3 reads TGTGCCAGCAGCCCCCGGATGGGCGGGGGGGCGGGGAATGAGCAGTTCTTC.

CDR3 DNA sequence: TGTGCCAGCAGCCCCCCGGGGGAGTTGGCTGAAGCTTTCTTT. It codes for CASSPPGELAEAFF. The chain links TRBV7-3 to TRBJ1-1, with D perhaps TRBD1 (5 bases). V lost 5 bases to trimming and J lost 6 bases, with 16 bases between them. Germline V CDR1 and CDR2: SGHTA, FQGTGA. The CDR3 has 14 amino acids.

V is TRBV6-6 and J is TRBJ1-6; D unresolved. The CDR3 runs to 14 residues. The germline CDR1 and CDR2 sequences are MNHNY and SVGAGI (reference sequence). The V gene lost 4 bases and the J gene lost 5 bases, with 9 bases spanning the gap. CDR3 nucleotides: TGTGCCAGCAGTTCTCGGGCCGATAATTCACCCCTCCACTTT. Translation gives CASSSRADNSPLHF.

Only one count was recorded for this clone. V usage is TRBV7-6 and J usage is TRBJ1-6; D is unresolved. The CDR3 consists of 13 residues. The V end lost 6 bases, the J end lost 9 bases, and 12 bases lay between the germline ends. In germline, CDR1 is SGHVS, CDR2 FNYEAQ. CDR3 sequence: CASRRLGPSPLHF. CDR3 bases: TGTGCCAGCAGGAGACTAGGGCCTTCACCCCTCCACTTT.

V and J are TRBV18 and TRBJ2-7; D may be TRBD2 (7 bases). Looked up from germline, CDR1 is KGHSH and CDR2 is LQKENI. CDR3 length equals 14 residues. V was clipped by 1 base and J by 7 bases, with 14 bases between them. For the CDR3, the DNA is TGTGCCAGCTCACCACAGGGGGGGGCGTGGGAGCAGTACTTC. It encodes CASSPQGGAWEQYF.

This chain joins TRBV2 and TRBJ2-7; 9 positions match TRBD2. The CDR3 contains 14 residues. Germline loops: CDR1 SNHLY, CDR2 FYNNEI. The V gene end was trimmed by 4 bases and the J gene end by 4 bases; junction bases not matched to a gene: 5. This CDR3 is CASSALTSGYEQYF. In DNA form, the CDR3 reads TGTGCCAGCAGTGCCTTGACTAGCGGATACGAGCAGTACTTC. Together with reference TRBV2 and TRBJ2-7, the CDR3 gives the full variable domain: EPEVTQTPSHQVTQMGQEVILRCVPISNHLYFYWYRQILGQKVEFLVSFYNNEISEKSEIFDDQFSVERPDGSNFTLKIRSTKLEDSAMYFCASSALTSGYEQYFGPGTRLTVT.

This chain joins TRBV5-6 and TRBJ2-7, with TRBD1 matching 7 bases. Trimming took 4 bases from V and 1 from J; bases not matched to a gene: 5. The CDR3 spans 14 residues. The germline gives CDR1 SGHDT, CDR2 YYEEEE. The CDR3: CASSLQGMSYEQYF. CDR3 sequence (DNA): TGTGCCAGCAGCCTACAGGGGATGTCCTACGAGCAGTACTTC.